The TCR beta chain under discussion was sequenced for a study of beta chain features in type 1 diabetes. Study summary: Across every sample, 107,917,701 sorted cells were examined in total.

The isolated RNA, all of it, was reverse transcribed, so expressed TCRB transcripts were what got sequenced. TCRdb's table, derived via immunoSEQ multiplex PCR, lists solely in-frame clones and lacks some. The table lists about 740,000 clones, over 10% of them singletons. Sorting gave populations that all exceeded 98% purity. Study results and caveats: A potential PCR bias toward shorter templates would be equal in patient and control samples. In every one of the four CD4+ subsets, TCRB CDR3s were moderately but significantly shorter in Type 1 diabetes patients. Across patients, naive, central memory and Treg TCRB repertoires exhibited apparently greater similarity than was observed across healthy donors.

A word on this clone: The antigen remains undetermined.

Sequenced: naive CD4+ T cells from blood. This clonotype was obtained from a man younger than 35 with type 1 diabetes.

CDR3 protein: CATSMGQGVQPQHF. The CDR3 DNA sequence: TGTGCCACCAGCATGGGACAGGGGGTTCAGCCCCAGCATTTT. V gene TRBV15 combines with J gene TRBJ1-5, with 11 positions matching TRBD1. The germline V gene encodes CDR1 LNHNV and CDR2 YYDKDF (reference sequence). Trimming cost V 4 bases and J 6 bases; bases outside gene matches: 2. The CDR3 has 14 amino acids.